These 8 T cell receptor beta chains were all obtained from the same sample, sequenced in a study of T cells in Graves' hyperthyroidism and ophthalmopathy. Amplification of TCR beta CDR3 regions used RNA as the template. A set of HTBI primers served as the primers for a first-round RT-PCR of the TCR CDR3. TCRdb re-derived calls from the multiplex PCR reads in MiXCR, one entry per CDR3 protein. The sample lists about 200,000 distinct CDR3 sequences; 15% to 20% were seen once. Source material: blood. The source of these receptors is a man aged 50-60 years with Graves' hyperthyroidism.

This clonotype was picked up a small number of times. V usage is TRBV4-1 and J usage is TRBJ2-1; 8 positions agree with TRBD2. CDR3 size: 15 residues. V gave up 1 base and J gave up 11 bases; unmatched junction bases: 10. Germline V gene lookup returns CDR1 MGHRA and CDR2 YSYEKL. The CDR3 reads CASSQGPGRGEKQFF. CDR3 in DNA: TGCGCCAGCAGCCAAGGTCCCGGGAGGGGGGAGAAGCAGTTCTTC.

This clonotype was seen a handful of times. J is TRBJ2-3 and V is TRBV30; TRBD2 aligns across 11 bases. The CDR3 spans 14 residues. CDR1 and CDR2 from the germline V gene are GTSNPN and SVGIG (reference sequence). Germline trimming cut 5 bases from V and 9 bases from J; bases unmatched to any gene: 10. The CDR3 here is CAWGTSGSTGTQYF. CDR3 sequence (DNA): TGTGCCTGGGGGACTAGCGGTAGCACAGGCACGCAGTATTTT.

This clonotype was picked up many times. Here the CDR3 DNA reads TGTGCCAGCAGGGAGCTAGGGGGCATTATGAATGAGCAGTTCTTC. Its translation is CASRELGGIMNEQFF. The rearrangement uses TRBV11-2 and TRBJ2-1; 7 bases are a match to TRBD1. The trim removed 6 bases at V and 7 bases at J, leaving 12 bases unmatched. There are 15 residues in the CDR3. Germline CDR1 SGHAT, CDR2 FQNNGV.

This chain joins TRBV24-1 and TRBJ2-3; TRBD1 might be the D (5 bases). The closer fit of TRBJ1-5 to the DNA end suggests the J call may be wrong. Germline CDR1 KGHDR, CDR2 SFDVKD. The CDR3 contains 11 residues. The CDR3 loop is CATRDTDTQHF. The DNA for the CDR3 is TGTGCCACCAGGGACACAGATACGCAGCATTTT.

This clonotype was picked up many times. The J gene is TRBJ2-5, the V gene TRBV3-1; D is possibly TRBD2 (6 bases). Germline CDR1 is LGHDT and CDR2 is YNNKEL (reference sequence). Trimming cost V 2 bases and J 4 bases, with 17 bases left between them. The CDR3 is made up of 16 amino acids. The CDR3 loop reads CASSQSSRGFVETQYF. CDR3 sequence (DNA): TGTGCCAGCAGCCAATCTAGCCGGGGGTTCGTAGAGACCCAGTACTTC.

Concerning this clonotype itself: This could be a read error, since a much larger clone is one nucleotide away. The chain is built from TRBV6-9 and TRBJ2-7; 9 bases fit TRBD1. Germline CDR1 MNHGY, CDR2 SVAAGI. This CDR3 contains 14 residues. Unmatched junction bases numbered 7, after V lost 8 bases and J lost 2 bases. As DNA, the CDR3 is TGTGCCAGCGGTTCGACAGGGGGGGCCTACGAGCAGTACTTC. Amino acids: CASGSTGGAYEQYF.

This clonotype was found many times. V and J are TRBV7-9 and TRBJ2-7, with D perhaps matching TRBD2 (6 bases). The CDR3 sequence is 13 residues long. Germline lookup yields CDR1 SEHNR and CDR2 FQNEAQ (reference sequence). V lost 4 bases, J lost 3 bases, and 10 bases lay in between. CDR3: CASSSGRYYEQYF. CDR3 DNA sequence: TGTGCCAGCAGCTCGGGGAGGTACTACGAGCAGTACTTC.

At least ten counts were recorded for this clonotype. The rearrangement uses TRBV12-3 or TRBV12-4 and TRBJ2-7, with 8 bases fitting TRBD2. Trimming at V came to 0 bases and at J to 7 bases, leaving 8 bases not matched to a gene. The CDR3 is 15 residues long. CDR3 DNA sequence: TGTGCCAGCAGTTTAGCGTTTAGCGGGACTCGGGAGCAGTACTTC. Translating gives CASSLAFSGTREQYF.